This is a list of T cell receptor beta chains from one sample in a study of cytomegalovirus exposure and HLA in healthy donors. Here immunoSEQ multiplex PCR was the method, and the copy in TCRdb shows in-frame clones only, minus some. The data contain some 200,000 clones, 73% of them singletons. Sequenced: PBMCs. The receptor source for this set is a young woman in good health and CMV-seronegative. Both conserved end residues are part of each CDR3. A D gene is named only where the DNA matches it firmly. The size entry is marked missing in some rows and otherwise reads once, few, many or a size class.

D: TRBD2; size: NA; J: TRBJ2-1; V: TRBV7-3; DNA: TGTGCCAGCAGCTGGACTAGCGGGGGGTTTTACAATGAGCAGTTCTTC; CDR3: CASSWTSGGFYNEQFF
D: TRBD2; size: NA; J: TRBJ2-3; V: TRBV10-2; DNA: TGCGCCAGCAGTGACCAACAAGCGGGGACGCAGTATTTT; CDR3: CASSDQQAGTQYF
D: NA; size: NA; J: TRBJ2-3; V: TRBV25-1; DNA: TGTGCCAGCAGCAGGGACACCGCCACAGATACGCAGTATTTT; CDR3: CASSRDTATDTQYF
D: NA; size: NA; J: TRBJ1-1; V: TRBV18; DNA: TGTGCCAGCTCACCACAACAGGGTCGAACTGAAGCTTTCTTT; CDR3: CASSPQQGRTEAFF
D: TRBD1; size: NA; J: TRBJ2-7; V: TRBV14; DNA: TGTGCCAGCAGCCAAGATAGGACAGGGGCCTACGAGCAGTACTTC; CDR3: CASSQDRTGAYEQYF
D: NA; size: once; J: TRBJ1-6; V: TRBV6-1; DNA: TGTGCCAGCAGCCCAGACAGAAATAATTCACCCCTCCACTTT; CDR3: CASSPDRNNSPLHF
D: NA; size: NA; J: TRBJ2-1; V: TRBV30; DNA: TGTGCCTGGAGCAGGGACAATGAGCAGTTCTTC; CDR3: CAWSRDNEQFF
D: NA; size: once; J: TRBJ2-1; V: TRBV7-7; DNA: TGTGCTAGCAGCTTAGACCTCTTCACCGGGAGTTCCCTCAATGAGCAGTTCTTC; CDR3: CASSLDLFTGSSLNEQFF
D: TRBD2; size: few; J: TRBJ2-7; V: TRBV7-9; DNA: TGTGCCAGCAGCAAACTAGCGGCCAAAGGGTCCTACGAGCAGTACTTC; CDR3: CASSKLAAKGSYEQYF
D: TRBD1; size: NA; J: TRBJ1-2; V: TRBV6-1; DNA: TGTGCCAGCAGTGGGACAGGGTTTCATGGCTACACCTTC; CDR3: CASSGTGFHGYTF
D: TRBD1; size: NA; J: TRBJ1-1; V: TRBV5-1; DNA: TGCGCCAGCAGCCCCGGCACAGGGGAGACTGAAGCTTTCTTT; CDR3: CASSPGTGETEAFF
D: NA; size: NA; J: TRBJ2-7; V: TRBV19; DNA: TGTGCCAGTAGTACGACAGGGAGGTTCCCCTACGAGCAGTACTTC; CDR3: CASSTTGRFPYEQYF
D: TRBD2; size: NA; J: TRBJ2-2; V: TRBV7-9; DNA: TGTGCCAGCAGGCCTGTTAGCGGGAGTAGGACCGGGGAGCTGTTTTTT; CDR3: CASRPVSGSRTGELFF
D: TRBD1; size: NA; J: TRBJ1-1; V: TRBV9; DNA: TGTGCCAGCAGCGTAGTTCGGACAGGGCAGGATGAAGCTTTCTTT; CDR3: CASSVVRTGQDEAFF
D: NA; size: few; J: TRBJ1-4; V: TRBV6-5; DNA: TGTGCCAGCAGTTACTCGTCTTCGCCCGGTGAAAAACTGTTTTTT; CDR3: CASSYSSSPGEKLFF
D: NA; size: NA; J: TRBJ1-1; V: TRBV27; DNA: TGTGCCAGCGTCGGCTTTCCCGCGGACACTGAAGCTTTCTTT; CDR3: CASVGFPADTEAFF
D: NA; size: NA; J: TRBJ2-2; V: TRBV5-4; DNA: TGTGCCAGCGAGGGGGTTACCGGGGAGCTGTTTTTT; CDR3: CASEGVTGELFF